The 9 T cell receptor beta chains given below trace back to one sample, sequenced in a study of T cell responses to AZD1222 COVID-19 vaccine. The repertoire was sequenced with immunoSEQ multiplex PCR; TCRdb's copy has only in-frame clones and lacks some. The sample includes under 200,000 clones, approximately 91% seen only once; the top ten take 0.99%. The starting material was peripheral blood, obtained on day 0 of AZD1222 vaccination. The receptors derive from an adult in good health.

The chain recombines TRBV20-1 with TRBJ1-1; D unresolved. Trimming stripped 6 bases from V and 10 bases from J, with 12 bases between. Looked up from germline, CDR1 is DFQATT and CDR2 is SNEGSKA (reference sequence). This CDR3 comprises 10 residues. In DNA, the CDR3 is TGCAGTGCCGTGGGCGGACGAGCTTTCTTT. The encoded protein is CSAVGGRAFF.

This chain links TRBV19 with TRBJ2-1; TRBD2 matches 10 bases. In germline, CDR1 is LNHDA, CDR2 SQIVND (reference sequence). Trimming removed 3 bases from V and 0 bases from J; junction bases left unmatched: 14. The CDR3 runs to 20 residues. In DNA form, the CDR3 reads TGTGCCAGTAGTATTTCTGCCCGAAGCGGGAGGGGAAGCTCCTACAATGAGCAGTTCTTC. Its protein is CASSISARSGRGSSYNEQFF.

The chain employs TRBV5-4 and TRBJ2-1; 12 bases line up with TRBD2. In germline, CDR1 is SGHNT, CDR2 YYREEE (reference sequence). The CDR3 is 16 amino acids. V shed 3 bases, J shed 3 bases, and the junction held 4 bases outside the gene matches. Written as DNA, the CDR3 is TGTGCCAGCAGCTGGCGACTAGCGGGGGTCTACAATGAGCAGTTCTTC. This translates into CASSWRLAGVYNEQFF.

The rearrangement joins TRBV6-5 to TRBJ2-7, with 13 bases identical to TRBD2. This CDR3 has 14 amino acids. CDR1 is MNHEY, CDR2 SVGAGI, per germline. Trimming removed 6 bases from V and 4 bases from J; junction bases left unmatched: 3. The CDR3 is CASSRTSGGYEQYF. CDR3 nucleotide sequence: TGTGCCAGCAGCAGGACTAGCGGGGGATACGAGCAGTACTTC.

This clone was seen a single time. CDR3 in DNA: TGTGCCAGCAGCTTAGCTGCGGGGCAGGGACTTACCGGGGAGCTGTTTTTT. The encoded protein is CASSLAAGQGLTGELFF. The chain uses TRBV7-9 and TRBJ2-2, with D possibly being TRBD2 (6 bases). CDR1 is SEHNR and CDR2 is FQNEAQ in the germline V gene (reference sequence). Trimming cost V 0 bases and J 5 bases, with 16 bases left between them. The CDR3 consists of 17 residues.

This chain links TRBV27 with TRBJ2-5; 9 nucleotides match TRBD1. This CDR3 contains 14 residues. After removal of 6 bases from V and 5 bases from J, the junction contained 7 bases not matched to a gene. The V gene's germline CDR1 is MNHEY and CDR2 SMNVEV (reference sequence). The CDR3 region is CASSQYRGHETQYF. The DNA of the CDR3 is TGTGCCAGCAGCCAATACAGGGGGCACGAGACCCAGTACTTC.

V gene TRBV27 combines with J gene TRBJ1-1, with D possibly being TRBD1 (6 bases). The length of the CDR3 is 16 residues. The ends were cut back, 2 bases at V and 1 base at J, with 14 bases in the middle. CDR1 and CDR2 from the germline V gene are MNHEY and SMNVEV (reference sequence). This CDR3 reads CASSLGTGTRNTEAFF. The CDR3 nucleotides are TGTGCCAGCAGTTTAGGTACCGGGACACGGAACACTGAAGCTTTCTTT.

The V call is TRBV7-9, the J call TRBJ1-5, with D perhaps matching TRBD1 (5 bases). V lost 0 bases to trimming and J lost 7 bases, with 10 bases between them. CDR1 is SEHNR, CDR2 FQNEAQ, per germline (reference sequence). This CDR3 is built from 14 residues. CDR3 nucleotide sequence: TGTGCCAGCAGCTTAGCGGGCTGGGGGCAGCCCCAGCATTTT. Amino acid sequence: CASSLAGWGQPQHF.

CDR3 region: CASTRLDRGRNYGYTF. The CDR3 nucleotides are TGTGCCAGCACCCGACTCGACAGGGGGCGCAACTATGGCTACACCTTC. V is TRBV6-4 and J is TRBJ1-2; 10 nucleotides agree with TRBD1. Germline V CDR1 and CDR2: MRHNA, SNTAGT. The CDR3 totals 16 residues. Losses at the gene ends were 7 bases for V and 2 bases for J; bases not matched to a gene: 10.